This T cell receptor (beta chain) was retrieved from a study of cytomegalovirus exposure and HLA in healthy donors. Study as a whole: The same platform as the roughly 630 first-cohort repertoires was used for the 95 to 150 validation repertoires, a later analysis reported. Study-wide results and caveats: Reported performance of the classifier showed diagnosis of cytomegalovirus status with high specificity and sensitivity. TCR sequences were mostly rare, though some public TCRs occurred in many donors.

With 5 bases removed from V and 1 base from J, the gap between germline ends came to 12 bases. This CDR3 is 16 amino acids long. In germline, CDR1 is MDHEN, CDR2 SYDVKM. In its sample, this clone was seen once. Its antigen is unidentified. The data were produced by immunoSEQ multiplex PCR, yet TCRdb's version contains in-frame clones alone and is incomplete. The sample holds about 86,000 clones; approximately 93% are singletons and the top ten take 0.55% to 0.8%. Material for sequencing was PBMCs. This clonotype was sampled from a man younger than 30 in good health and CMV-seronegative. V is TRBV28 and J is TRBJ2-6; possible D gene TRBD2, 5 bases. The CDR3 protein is CASSPSRVSGANVLTF. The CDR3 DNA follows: TGTGCCAGCAGTCCCTCGAGGGTTTCTGGGGCCAACGTCCTGACTTTC.